This T cell receptor beta chain derives from a study of CD8+CD57+ T cells in acquired aplastic anemia. CDR3 and TCR beta VDJ profiling relied on a genomic DNA template. TCRdb re-called the reads with MiXCR, one entry per CDR3 protein. The profile shows about 190,000 distinct CDR3 sequences, 48% of them singletons. Patients chosen for sequencing had CD8+CD57+ cells that had expanded, as shown by flow cytometry. With regard to this clonotype: Being one base from a much bigger clone, this may be a read error.

This CDR3 spans 13 amino acids. This chain joins TRBV12-3 or TRBV12-4 and TRBJ2-5; D tentatively reads TRBD1 or TRBD2 (5 bases each). The sequence came from a human donor with aplastic anemia. What was sequenced was sorted CD4+, CD8+, or CD8+CD57+ T cells (not recorded which) from PBMCs. The CDR3 DNA sequence: TGTGCCAGCAGTTTATCGGGGTTTGGGGCCCAGTGCTTC. Translated, it gives CASSLSGFGAQCF.